The clone carrying this T cell receptor (beta chain) has more than one count but fewer than ten. Its antigen is undetermined. Sequencing targeted expressed TCRB transcripts, as all isolated RNA had been reverse transcribed. The method was immunoSEQ multiplex PCR; TCRdb's version includes in-frame clones alone and lacks a portion of them. The sample has around 240,000 clones, 9.6% seen once; the top ten hold just under 0.035%. In total, each donor contributed a single heparinised blood draw that averaged roughly 100 mL. The data were obtained in a study of beta chain features in type 1 diabetes. Findings and limits, study-wide: TCRB CDR3s were moderately but significantly shorter in Type 1 diabetes patients in all four CD4+ subsets. Reads derived from cDNA could over-represent cells showing high TCR expression.

There are 15 residues in the CDR3. CDR1 SEHNR and CDR2 FQNEAQ come from the germline V gene (reference sequence). V was cut by 1 base and J by 1 base, with 8 bases left in between. The sequenced sample was naive CD4+ T cells from blood. The TCR comes from a woman aged 18-29 years in good health. The chain is built from TRBV7-9 and TRBJ2-4; D possibly corresponds to TRBD1 (6 bases). Here the CDR3 reads CASSLGQGAKNIQYF. CDR3 bases: TGTGCCAGCAGCTTAGGGCAGGGGGCCAAAAACATTCAGTACTTC.